The T cell receptor beta chain described here comes from a study of response to subunit inactivated influenza vaccine. Notes on the study in general: Every seasonal influenza vaccination brings in few new T cells, the authors suggested.

Germline CDR1 MNHEY, CDR2 SVGEGT. This CDR3 has 16 amino acids. V was clipped by 5 bases and J by 2 bases; unmatched bases: 9. This clonotype appeared a few times. Its antigen is undetermined. TCRdb reprocessed the RT-PCR reads via MiXCR and lists one record per CDR3 protein. The table includes 500,000 or so distinct CDR3 sequences, approximately 15% detected once. This rearrangement joins TRBV6-2 or TRBV6-3 to TRBJ2-1; TRBD2 agrees at 7 bases. Material: CD4+ T cells sorted from PBMCs, obtained around 2 years after vaccination. The receptor comes from a man between 50 and 69 years old who received an inactivated influenza vaccine. CDR3 in amino acids: CASSRYAGTTYNEQFF. The CDR3 DNA is TGTGCCAGCAGTCGATACGCCGGGACTACCTACAATGAGCAGTTCTTC.